This TCR beta chain was identified during a study of OX40 agonist ivuxolimab in advanced cancers. Overall study: The dose of intravenous ivuxolimab that patients received every 2 weeks ranged from 0.01 to 10 mg/kg. Patients with hepatocellular carcinoma, melanoma, renal cell or head and neck cancer made up the dose-escalation patients.

The ends were cut back, 2 bases at V and 1 base at J, with 6 bases in the middle. CDR3 size: 14 residues. The germline CDR1 and CDR2 sequences are MNHEY and SVGAGI. Note on this clone: The antigen is undetermined.

General observations from the study: Part of the nonresponder group also had normalized T-cell clonal expansion that was low.

Generated by immunoSEQ multiplex PCR, the TCRdb table keeps only in-frame clones and is missing some. The table lists around 40,000 clones, approximately 80% of them singletons. Here the sequenced sample was CD4+ or CD8+ T cells sorted from blood, taken in a trial of the OX40 agonist ivuxolimab. The V call is TRBV6-5, the J call TRBJ2-1; D is undetermined. This clonotype was sampled from an adult with an advanced solid tumor such as melanoma, head and neck, liver or kidney cancer. The CDR3 sequence is CASSYQVSYNEQFF. The CDR3 DNA sequence: TGTGCCAGCAGTTACCAAGTATCCTACAATGAGCAGTTCTTC.